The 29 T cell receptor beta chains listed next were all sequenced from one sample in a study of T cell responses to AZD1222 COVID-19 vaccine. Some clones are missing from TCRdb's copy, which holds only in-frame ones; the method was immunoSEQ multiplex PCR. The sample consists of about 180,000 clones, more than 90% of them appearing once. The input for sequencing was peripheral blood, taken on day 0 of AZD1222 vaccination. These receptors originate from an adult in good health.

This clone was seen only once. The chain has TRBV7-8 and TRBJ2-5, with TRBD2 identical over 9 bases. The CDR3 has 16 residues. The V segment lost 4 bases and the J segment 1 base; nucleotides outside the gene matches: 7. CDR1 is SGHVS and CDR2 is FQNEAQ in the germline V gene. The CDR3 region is CASSSTSGYSQETQYF. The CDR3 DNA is TGTGCCAGCAGCTCGACTAGCGGCTACTCCCAAGAGACCCAGTACTTC.

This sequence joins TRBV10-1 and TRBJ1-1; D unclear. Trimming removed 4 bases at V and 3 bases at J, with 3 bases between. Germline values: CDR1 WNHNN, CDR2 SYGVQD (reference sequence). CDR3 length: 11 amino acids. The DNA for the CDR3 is TGCGCCAGCAGTGGGGACACTGAAGCTTTCTTT. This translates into CASSGDTEAFF.

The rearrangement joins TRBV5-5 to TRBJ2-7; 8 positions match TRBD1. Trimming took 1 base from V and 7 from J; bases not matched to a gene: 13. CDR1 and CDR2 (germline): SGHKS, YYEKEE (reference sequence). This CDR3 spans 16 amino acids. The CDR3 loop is CASSLIGQGAEGEQYF. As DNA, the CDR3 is TGTGCCAGCAGCTTGATAGGCCAGGGGGCAGAAGGTGAGCAGTACTTC.

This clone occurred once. CDR3 region: CASRQGNYNEQFF. DNA of the CDR3: TGTGCCAGCCGACAGGGAAACTACAATGAGCAGTTCTTC. V gene TRBV6-5 combines with J gene TRBJ2-1, with 7 positions matching TRBD1. The CDR3 contains 13 residues. CDR1 and CDR2 (germline): MNHEY, SVGAGI. The trim removed 8 bases at V and 3 bases at J, leaving 4 bases unmatched.

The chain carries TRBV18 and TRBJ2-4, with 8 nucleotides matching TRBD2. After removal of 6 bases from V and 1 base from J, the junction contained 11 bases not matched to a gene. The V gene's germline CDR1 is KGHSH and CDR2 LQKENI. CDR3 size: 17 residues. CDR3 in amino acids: CASSRPKRGKAKNIQYF. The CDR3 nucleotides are TGTGCCAGCTCCCGCCCCAAGCGGGGGAAGGCCAAAAACATTCAGTACTTC.

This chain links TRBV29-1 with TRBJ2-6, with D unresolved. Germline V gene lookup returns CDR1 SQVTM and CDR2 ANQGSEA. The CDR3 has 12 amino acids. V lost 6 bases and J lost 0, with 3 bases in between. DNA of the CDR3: TGCAGCGTGAACTCTGGGGCCAACGTCCTGACTTTC. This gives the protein CSVNSGANVLTF. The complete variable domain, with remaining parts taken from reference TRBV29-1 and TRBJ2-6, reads SAVISQKPSRDICQRGTSLTIQCQVDSQVTMMFWYRQQPGQSLTLIATANQGSEATYESGFVIDKFPISRPNLTFSTLTVSNMSPEDSSIYLCSVNSGANVLTFGAGSRLTVL.

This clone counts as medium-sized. The CDR3 DNA is TGTGCCAGCAGCTTAGCGGCGGAGTCGTCGGATGAGCAGTTCTTC. Translated, it gives CASSLAAESSDEQFF. This chain links TRBV7-9 with TRBJ2-1; D unresolved. V was shortened by 0 bases and J by 8 bases, with 14 bases between the two germline ends. Germline V gives CDR1 SEHNR, CDR2 FQNEAQ (reference sequence). This CDR3 has 15 residues.

The CDR3: CASSLDLTALFF. The CDR3 nucleotides read TGTGCCAGCAGCTTAGATCTCACAGCACTGTTTTTT. The rearrangement uses TRBV11-2 and TRBJ1-4; D call uncertain. CDR3 length: 12 residues. CDR1 and CDR2 from the germline V gene are SGHAT and FQNNGV. Deletions cut 0 bases from V and 13 bases from J, with 9 bases between.

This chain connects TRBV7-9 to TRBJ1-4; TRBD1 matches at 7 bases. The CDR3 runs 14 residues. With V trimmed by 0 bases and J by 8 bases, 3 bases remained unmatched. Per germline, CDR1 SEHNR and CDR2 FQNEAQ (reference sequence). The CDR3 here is CASSLAQGNEKLFF. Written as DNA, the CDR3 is TGTGCCAGCAGCTTAGCACAGGGGAACGAAAAACTGTTTTTT. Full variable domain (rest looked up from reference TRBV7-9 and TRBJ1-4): DTGVSQNPRHKITKRGQNVTFRCDPISEHNRLYWYRQTLGQGPEFLTYFQNEAQLEKSRLLSDRFSAERPKGSFSTLEIQRTEQGDSAMYLCASSLAQGNEKLFFGSGTQLSVL.

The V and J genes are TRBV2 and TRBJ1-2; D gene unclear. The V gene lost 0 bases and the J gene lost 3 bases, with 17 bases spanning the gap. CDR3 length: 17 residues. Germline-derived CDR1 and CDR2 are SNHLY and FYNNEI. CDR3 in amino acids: CASSEASPRRGHYGYTF. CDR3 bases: TGTGCCAGCAGTGAAGCTTCTCCCCGGCGGGGTCACTATGGCTACACCTTC.

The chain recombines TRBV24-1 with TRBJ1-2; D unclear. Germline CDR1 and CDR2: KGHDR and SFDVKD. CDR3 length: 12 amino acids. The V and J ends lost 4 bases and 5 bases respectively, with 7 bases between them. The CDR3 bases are TGTGCCACCAGTGACCACCGTTATGGCTACACCTTC. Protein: CATSDHRYGYTF.

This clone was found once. CDR3 coding DNA: TGTGCCTGGAGTCCATGGCAGGGGATTATTAACACTGAAGCTTTCTTT. It codes for CAWSPWQGIINTEAFF. The V call is TRBV30, the J call TRBJ1-1; a possible D gene is TRBD1 (6 bases). Germline V gene data show CDR1 as GTSNPN and CDR2 as SVGIG (reference sequence). This CDR3 has 16 residues. Trimming removed 2 bases from V and 2 bases from J, with 18 bases in between.

The CDR3 protein is CASSLAGRGNYGYTF. CDR3 sequence (DNA): TGTGCCAGCAGCTTGGCGGGGAGGGGAAACTATGGCTACACCTTC. The rearrangement joins TRBV5-4 to TRBJ1-2; D is possibly TRBD1 (5 bases). CDR1 and CDR2 from the germline V gene are SGHNT and YYREEE (reference sequence). Between the trimmed V and J ends, which lost 0 bases and 2 bases, there was a span of 11 bases. This CDR3 comprises 15 residues. The entire variable domain, with the rest obtained from reference TRBV5-4 and TRBJ1-2, is as follows: ETGVTQSPTHLIKTRGQQVTLRCSSQSGHNTVSWYQQALGQGPQFIFQYYREEENGRGNFPPRFSGLQFPNYSSELNVNALELDDSALYLCASSLAGRGNYGYTFGSGTRLTVV.

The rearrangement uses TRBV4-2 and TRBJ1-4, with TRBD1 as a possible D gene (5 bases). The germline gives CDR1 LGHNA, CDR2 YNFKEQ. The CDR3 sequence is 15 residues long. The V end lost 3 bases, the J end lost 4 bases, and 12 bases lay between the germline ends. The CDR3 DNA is TGTGCCAGCAGCCAGGGAGGGCAGGGTAATGAAAAACTGTTTTTT. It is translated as CASSQGGQGNEKLFF.

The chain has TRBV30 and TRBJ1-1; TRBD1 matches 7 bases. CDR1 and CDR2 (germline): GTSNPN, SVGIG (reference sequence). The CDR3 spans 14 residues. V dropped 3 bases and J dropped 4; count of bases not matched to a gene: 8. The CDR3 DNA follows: TGTGCCTGGAGGGGGAAGGGGGCGCGCACTGAAGCTTTCTTT. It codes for CAWRGKGARTEAFF.

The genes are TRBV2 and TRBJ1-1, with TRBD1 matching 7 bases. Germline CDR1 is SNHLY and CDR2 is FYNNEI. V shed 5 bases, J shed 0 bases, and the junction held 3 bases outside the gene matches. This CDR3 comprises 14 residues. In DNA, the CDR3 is TGTGCCAGCAGTCCTGACAGGGTGAACACTGAAGCTTTCTTT. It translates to CASSPDRVNTEAFF.

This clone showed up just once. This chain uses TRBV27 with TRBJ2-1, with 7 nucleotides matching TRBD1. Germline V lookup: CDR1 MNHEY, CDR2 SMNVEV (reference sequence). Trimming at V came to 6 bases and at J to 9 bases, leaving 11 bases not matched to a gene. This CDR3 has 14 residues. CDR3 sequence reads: CASSNLTGVREQFF. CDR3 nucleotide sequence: TGTGCCAGCAGCAATCTCACAGGGGTACGTGAGCAGTTCTTC.

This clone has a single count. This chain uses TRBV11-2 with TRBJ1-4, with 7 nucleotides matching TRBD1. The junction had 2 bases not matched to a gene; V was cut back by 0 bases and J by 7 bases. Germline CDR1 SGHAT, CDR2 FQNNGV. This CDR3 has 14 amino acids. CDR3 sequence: CASSLDWTGEKLFF. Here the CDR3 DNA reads TGTGCCAGCAGCTTAGATTGGACAGGTGAAAAACTGTTTTTT.

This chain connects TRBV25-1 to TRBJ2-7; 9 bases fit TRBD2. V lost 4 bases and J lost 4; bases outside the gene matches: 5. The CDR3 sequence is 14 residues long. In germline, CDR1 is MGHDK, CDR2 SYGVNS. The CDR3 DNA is TGTGCCAGCAGTGTTGCTAGCGGGAATTACGAGCAGTACTTC. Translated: CASSVASGNYEQYF.

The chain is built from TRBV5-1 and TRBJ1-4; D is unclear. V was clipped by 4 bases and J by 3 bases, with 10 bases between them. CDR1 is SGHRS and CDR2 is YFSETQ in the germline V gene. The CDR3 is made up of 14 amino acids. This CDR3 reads CASSPGRANEKLFF. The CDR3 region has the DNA TGCGCCAGCAGCCCCGGACGGGCTAATGAAAAACTGTTTTTT.

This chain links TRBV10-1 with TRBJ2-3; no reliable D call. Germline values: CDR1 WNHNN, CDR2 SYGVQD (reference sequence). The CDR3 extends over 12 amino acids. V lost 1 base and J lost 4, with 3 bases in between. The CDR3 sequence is CASSEFPDTQYF. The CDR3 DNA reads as TGCGCCAGCAGTGAGTTCCCAGATACGCAGTATTTT.

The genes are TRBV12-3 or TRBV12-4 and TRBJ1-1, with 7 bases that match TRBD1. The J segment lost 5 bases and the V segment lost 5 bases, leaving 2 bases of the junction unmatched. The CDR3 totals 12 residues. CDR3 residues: CASSPQGTEAFF. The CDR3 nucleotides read TGTGCCAGCAGTCCACAGGGGACTGAAGCTTTCTTT.

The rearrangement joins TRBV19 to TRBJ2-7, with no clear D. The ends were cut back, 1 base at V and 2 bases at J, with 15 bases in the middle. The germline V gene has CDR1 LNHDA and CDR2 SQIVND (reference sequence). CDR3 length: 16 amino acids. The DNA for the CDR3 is TGTGCCAGTAGTATAGGGGCCGAAGCCTACACCTACGAGCAGTACTTC. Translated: CASSIGAEAYTYEQYF.

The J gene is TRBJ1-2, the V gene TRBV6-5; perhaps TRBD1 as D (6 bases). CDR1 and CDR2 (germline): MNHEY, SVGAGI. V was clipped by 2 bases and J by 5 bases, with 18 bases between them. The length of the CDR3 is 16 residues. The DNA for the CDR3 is TGTGCCAGCAGTTACCGACAGGTCGGGGTGGGGTATGGCTACACCTTC. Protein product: CASSYRQVGVGYGYTF.

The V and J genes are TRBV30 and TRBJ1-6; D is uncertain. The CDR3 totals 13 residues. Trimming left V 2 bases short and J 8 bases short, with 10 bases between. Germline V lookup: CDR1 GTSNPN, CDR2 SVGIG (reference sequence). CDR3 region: CAWSSGNDSPLHF. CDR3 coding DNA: TGTGCCTGGAGTTCGGGAAATGATTCACCCCTCCACTTT.

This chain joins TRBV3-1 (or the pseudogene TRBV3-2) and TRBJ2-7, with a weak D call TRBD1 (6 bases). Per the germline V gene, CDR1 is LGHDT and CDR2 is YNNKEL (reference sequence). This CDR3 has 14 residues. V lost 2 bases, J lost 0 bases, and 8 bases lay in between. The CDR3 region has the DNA TGTGCCAGCAGCCAAACAGGGTTCTCCTACGAGCAGTACTTC. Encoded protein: CASSQTGFSYEQYF.

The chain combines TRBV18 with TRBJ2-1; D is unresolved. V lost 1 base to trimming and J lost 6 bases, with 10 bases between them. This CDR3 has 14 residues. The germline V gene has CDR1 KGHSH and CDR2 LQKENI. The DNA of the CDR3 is TGTGCCAGCTCACCACTCGTATCGGGCAATGAGCAGTTCTTC. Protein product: CASSPLVSGNEQFF.

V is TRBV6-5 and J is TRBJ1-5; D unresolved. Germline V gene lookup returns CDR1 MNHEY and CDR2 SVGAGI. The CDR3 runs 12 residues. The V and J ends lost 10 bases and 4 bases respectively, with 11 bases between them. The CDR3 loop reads CATWNKNQPQHF. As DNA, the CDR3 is TGTGCCACTTGGAACAAGAATCAGCCCCAGCATTTT.

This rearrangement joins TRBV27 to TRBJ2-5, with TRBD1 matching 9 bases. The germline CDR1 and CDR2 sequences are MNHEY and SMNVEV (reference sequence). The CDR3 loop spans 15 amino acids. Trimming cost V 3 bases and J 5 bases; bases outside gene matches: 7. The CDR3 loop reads CASSFLSGTGETQYF. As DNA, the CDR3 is TGTGCCAGCAGTTTCCTCTCCGGGACAGGGGAGACCCAGTACTTC.